This TCR beta chain derives from a study of CD8+ T cells in alopecia areata. In each case, RNA was isolated and then reverse transcribed into cDNA as the sequencing template. Libraries were prepared by immunoSEQ multiplex PCR; TCRdb keeps only in-frame clonotypes and omits some of them. The data show approximately 300,000 clones, none appearing only once, with more than 0.95% held by the ten largest. Worth noting for this clone: Mouse germline and gene names are used. Read sequence stops 4 residues before the CDR3 end, and the germline J gene provides the missing end.

The CDR3 length is 13 residues. Looked up from germline, CDR1 is NNHNN and CDR2 is SYGAGS (reference sequence). Trimming at V came to 5 bases and at J to 1 base, leaving 2 bases not matched to a gene. Sorting of pooled cutaneous lymph node cells used CD4, CD8alpha, NKG2D, NKG2ACE and other markers. This TCR came from a C3H/HeJ mouse with alopecia areata. These mice share the MHC haplotype H2-k. The J gene is TRBJ1-1, the V gene TRBV13-2; 7 nucleotides line up with TRBD1. The sample comprised CD4+ T cells sorted from a lymph node. The CDR3 spells CASGHRGNTEVFF. Partial CDR3 DNA: TGTGCCAGCGGACACAGGGGAAACACA.